The clone carrying this T cell receptor (beta chain) showed up just once. This specimen comes from a study of blood T cell repertoires in COVID-19. Profiled with immunoSEQ multiplex PCR; TCRdb holds only in-frame clones, not every one. The data hold 350,000 to 400,000 clones, with about 90% observed a single time. The J segment lost 3 bases and the V segment lost 3 bases, leaving 6 bases of the junction unmatched. The V gene's germline CDR1 is LNHDA and CDR2 SQIVND (reference sequence). This CDR3 is 17 amino acids long. The J gene is TRBJ2-2, the V gene TRBV19; 11 bases are shared with TRBD2. The source of this sequence is a woman in her twenties or thirties who had recovered from COVID-19. The sample comprised PBMCs or T cells enriched from blood (not recorded which). The CDR3: CASSIGLAGGDTGELFF. As DNA, the CDR3 is TGTGCCAGTAGTATTGGGCTAGCGGGAGGCGACACCGGGGAGCTGTTTTTT.